This is a list of T cell receptor beta chains from one sample in a study of cytotoxic CD8 clonotypes in ibrutinib-treated CLL. Assay: immunoSEQ multiplex PCR; the TCRdb copy retains only in-frame clones and omits some. The sample has roughly 200,000 clones, around 70% seen once; the top ten hold about 6%. Sample: PBMCs, taken after 12 months of ibrutinib treatment. All receptors derive from a human donor with chronic lymphocytic leukemia. The CDR3 runs from the conserved cysteine through the conserved F or W. Fields, in order: J gene, clone size, V gene, D gene, CDR3 DNA, CDR3 protein. The D gene is left open where the match is weak. Size tells how often a clone was seen (once, few, many) or the class of an expanded clone, and some rows leave it out.

TRBJ2-4 | . | TRBV9 | . | TGTGCCAGCAGCGTAGTGGGTTCCGGAGGAGGAAACATTCAGTACTTC | CASSVVGSGGGNIQYF
TRBJ1-2 | . | TRBV2 | . | TGTGCCAGCAGTCGAGGCTACACCTTC | CASSRGYTF
TRBJ1-1 | few | TRBV7-9 | . | TGTGCCAGCAGCCCCCAGCGGTTGAACACTGAAGCTTTCTTT | CASSPQRLNTEAFF
TRBJ1-4 | . | TRBV9 | TRBD1 | TGTGCCAGCAGCGTACGGGACAGGTCAACTAATGAAAAACTGTTTTTT | CASSVRDRSTNEKLFF
TRBJ2-3 | . | TRBV9 | . | TGTGCCAGCAGCCCCAGACGACAAGATACGCAGTATTTT | CASSPRRQDTQYF
TRBJ1-5 | . | TRBV27 | . | TGTGCCAGCAGTCCACAGTCGGTGAATCAGCCCCAGCATTTT | CASSPQSVNQPQHF
TRBJ1-4 | . | TRBV30 | . | TGTGCCTGGAGTGTTCGGGGGTGGGAGGCCAAGAGTGAAAAACTGTTTTTT | CAWSVRGWEAKSEKLFF
TRBJ1-2 | once | TRBV28 | . | TGTGCCAGCCGAAGTCGGACTGGCTACACCTTC | CASRSRTGYTF
TRBJ1-1 | . | TRBV6-5 | . | TGTGCCAGCAGTTCATCCAGGGTAAACCCTGAAGCTTTCTTT | CASSSSRVNPEAFF
TRBJ1-2 | once | TRBV6-5 | . | TGTGCCAGGAGAACCTCAAGGGGCTACACCTTC | CARRTSRGYTF
TRBJ2-3 | . | TRBV28 | TRBD2 | TGTGCCGGATCGTGGCGGGAGGGGCTTTCTAGCACAGATACGCAGTATTTT | CAGSWREGLSSTDTQYF
TRBJ1-2 | once | TRBV7-3 | . | TGTGCCAGCACTCCGGCCCTTCTCGGGGCCTATGGCTACACCTTC | CASTPALLGAYGYTF
TRBJ2-6 | once | TRBV19 | . | TGTGCCAGTAGTAATGAGGGGAACAACGTCCTGACTTTC | CASSNEGNNVLTF
TRBJ2-7 | . | TRBV6-9 | TRBD2 | TGTGCCAGCAGTTGCCCCTTAGCGGGAGGTGCCTACGAGCAGTACTTC | CASSCPLAGGAYEQYF
TRBJ2-7 | . | TRBV2 | . | TGTGCCAGCAGAGAGGTTGATAAGGCCTACGAGCAGTACTTC | CASREVDKAYEQYF
TRBJ2-7 | few | TRBV19 | . | TGTGCCAGTAGTATGTCGCGATCAGGTCTTGGCCAAAGGTCCTACGAGCAGTACTTC | CASSMSRSGLGQRSYEQYF
TRBJ1-2 | . | TRBV14 | . | TGTGCCAGCAGCTCGCTAAGGGACTTCGCTGGCTACACCTTC | CASSSLRDFAGYTF
TRBJ2-5 | . | TRBV6-5 | TRBD1 | TGTGCCAGCAGCTCACAGGGGGCGTACCAAGAGACCCAGTACTTC | CASSSQGAYQETQYF
TRBJ1-2 | . | TRBV25-1 | . | TGTGCCAGCAGCTTTGGGGCGTCCCACTATGGCTACACCTTC | CASSFGASHYGYTF
TRBJ2-1 | . | TRBV4-1 | . | TGCGCCAGCAGCCTCCGAGACGGGACCTCGGCCGATGAGCAGTTCTTC | CASSLRDGTSADEQFF
TRBJ1-1 | . | TRBV27 | . | TGTGCCAGCAGTTTTTCCAGGACACACACTGAAGCTTTCTTT | CASSFSRTHTEAFF